These 26 T cell receptor beta chains were sequenced from one sample in a study of blood T cell repertoires in COVID-19. Measured with immunoSEQ multiplex PCR; TCRdb has only the in-frame clones, and not every one. The sample has more than 400,000 clones, roughly 90% seen once; the top ten hold about 0.7%. Material for sequencing was PBMCs or T cells enriched from blood (not recorded which). The receptors were sampled from a woman under 30 who had recovered from COVID-19.

This chain connects TRBV16 to TRBJ1-4; no clear D gene. Germline CDR1 reads KGHSY; CDR2 reads FQNENV. CDR3 size: 15 residues. Trimming removed 0 bases at V and 3 bases at J, with 8 bases between. The CDR3, as DNA: TGTGCCAGCAGCCAATCGGGCCAGTCTAATGAAAAACTGTTTTTT. Its protein product is CASSQSGQSNEKLFF. Variable domain in full (rest from reference TRBV16 and TRBJ1-4): GEEVAQTPKHLVRGEGQKAKLYCAPIKGHSYVFWYQQVLKNEFKFLISFQNENVFDETGMPKERFSAKCLPNSPCSLEIQATKLEDSAVYFCASSQSGQSNEKLFFGSGTQLSVL.

The rearrangement joins TRBV5-1 to TRBJ1-2; the D is unclear. Trimming left V 0 bases short and J 4 bases short, with 13 bases between. The CDR3 sequence is 15 residues long. Germline assignment: CDR1 SGHRS and CDR2 YFSETQ. The CDR3 nucleotides read TGCGCCAGCAGCTTGGCCGAGGGCGTAAGCTATGGCTACACCTTC. Translated, it gives CASSLAEGVSYGYTF.

The rearrangement uses TRBV11-3 and TRBJ1-1; D may be TRBD1 (6 bases). The CDR3 length is 13 residues. The germline gives CDR1 SGHNT, CDR2 YENEEA. The V and J ends lost 5 bases and 5 bases respectively, with 12 bases between them. In nucleotides, the CDR3 is TGTGCCAGCAGCCCAGGGGTCGGAACTGAAGCTTTCTTT. Protein sequence: CASSPGVGTEAFF.

The table lists this clone with a count of one. The rearrangement uses TRBV11-2 and TRBJ2-7; D might be TRBD1 (6 bases). Trimming removed 2 bases at V and 7 bases at J, with 15 bases between. The germline CDR1 and CDR2 sequences are SGHAT and FQNNGV. The CDR3 covers 14 residues. CDR3 nucleotide sequence: TGTGCCAGCAGCTTAACGTCAGGGGTGGGTGAGCAGTACTTC. The encoded protein is CASSLTSGVGEQYF. The full variable domain, in which reference TRBV11-2 and TRBJ2-7 provide the parts outside the CDR3, is EAGVAQSPRYKIIEKRQSVAFWCNPISGHATLYWYQQILGQGPKLLIQFQNNGVVDDSQLPKDRFSAERLKGVDSTLKIQPAKLEDSAVYLCASSLTSGVGEQYFGPGTRLTVT.

Only one count was recorded for this clone. The CDR3 reads CASSSRVSTDTQYF. In DNA, the CDR3 is TGTGCCAGCAGTTCCCGGGTGAGCACAGATACGCAGTATTTT. The V gene is TRBV6-5, the J gene TRBJ2-3; D uncertain. V lost 4 bases, J lost 0 bases, and 8 bases lay in between. The CDR3 loop spans 14 amino acids. CDR1 is MNHEY, CDR2 SVGAGI, per germline.

This clone was picked up one time. This sequence joins TRBV9 and TRBJ1-1; D unresolved. V gave up 2 bases and J gave up 1 base, with 9 bases separating them. The CDR3 has 14 amino acids. Germline V lookup: CDR1 SGDLS, CDR2 YYNGEE. The DNA of the CDR3 is TGTGCCAGCAGCGTCAGGCCCTCGAACACTGAAGCTTTCTTT. It codes for CASSVRPSNTEAFF.

As regards this clone: A junction end diverges from the germline sequence, so it may reflect a read error. The chain combines TRBV5-6 with TRBJ1-2; the D gene is possibly TRBD1 (5 bases). This CDR3 is 14 amino acids long. CDR1 SGHDT and CDR2 YYEEEE come from the germline V gene. The CDR3 loop is CASSSGQRDYDYTF. The CDR3 DNA reads TGTGCCAGCAGCTCCGGGCAGAGGGACTATGACTACACCTTC.

The CDR3 here is CASSQEGDNSYEQYF. CDR3 DNA: TGTGCCAGCAGCCAAGAGGGGGACAACTCCTACGAGCAGTACTTC. This rearrangement joins TRBV11-2 to TRBJ2-7; tentatively, D is TRBD1 (6 bases). This CDR3 region has 15 residues. Germline CDR1 and CDR2: SGHAT and FQNNGV. V shed 5 bases and J shed 0 bases, with 14 bases lying between them.

V gene TRBV12-3 or TRBV12-4 combines with J gene TRBJ1-1, with 8 positions matching TRBD1. CDR3 length equals 13 residues. V was pared by 5 bases and J by 7 bases, with 6 bases of the junction left unmatched. CDR3 in DNA: TGTGCCAGCAGTCGAACAGGGGGAAGTGAAGCTTTCTTT. Protein product: CASSRTGGSEAFF.

A single count supports this clone. The rearrangement links TRBV5-1 to TRBJ2-5; 7 bases line up with TRBD2. Germline loops: CDR1 SGHRS, CDR2 YFSETQ. The CDR3 length is 15 residues. V lost 4 bases, J lost 3 bases, and 9 bases stayed unmatched. The DNA for the CDR3 is TGCGCCAGCAGCCCGGGGAGGGCCCTAGAAGAGACCCAGTACTTC. Translated, it gives CASSPGRALEETQYF. Full variable domain (outside the CDR3, taken from reference TRBV5-1 and TRBJ2-5): KAGVTQTPRYLIKTRGQQVTLSCSPISGHRSVSWYQQTPGQGLQFLFEYFSETQRNKGNFPGRFSGRQFSNSRSEMNVSTLELGDSALYLCASSPGRALEETQYFGPGTRLLVL.

This clone came up a few times. The chain employs TRBV9 and TRBJ1-2; weak D call: TRBD1 (5 bases). V gave up 0 bases and J gave up 7 bases, with 19 bases separating them. This CDR3 contains 16 residues. The germline gives CDR1 SGDLS, CDR2 YYNGEE. DNA for the CDR3: TGTGCCAGCAGCGTAGGAATGGGGCTCGGTTATAGTGGCTACACCTTC. It encodes CASSVGMGLGYSGYTF.

Notes on this clone: At one of its ends the junction is not consistent with the germline gene, which may arise from a read error. The chain joins TRBV30 to TRBJ1-2; 9 nucleotides align to TRBD1. Germline-derived CDR1 and CDR2 are GTSNPN and SVGIG (reference sequence). CDR3 size: 13 residues. CDR3 bases: TGTGCCTGGAGTTACTCTTGGGACAGGGCCCCGGCCTTC. Amino acids: CAWSYSWDRAPAF.

Turning to this clone: The limits of the CDR3 on the DNA are not certain, so only TCRdb's listed CDR3 is given. V is TRBV30 and J is TRBJ2-1; TRBD2 was called by the table and not checked on the DNA. The CDR3 is 16 amino acids in total, end residues counted. Germline V lookup: CDR1 GTSNPN, CDR2 SVGIG (reference sequence). This CDR3 reads CACGRDGGSLDNEQFF.

The chain has TRBV28 and TRBJ2-5; 13 bases are shared with TRBD2. This CDR3 region has 17 residues. The V gene's germline CDR1 is MDHEN and CDR2 SYDVKM. V lost 3 bases and J lost 5; bases outside the gene matches: 9. The CDR3 DNA reads TGTGCCAGCAGTTTCTTGGGACTAGCGGGGTCGCGGGAGACCCAGTACTTC. This sequence encodes CASSFLGLAGSRETQYF.

J is TRBJ1-6 and V is TRBV30, with D maybe TRBD1 (6 bases). The germline V and J ends were trimmed by 1 base and 10 bases, with 14 bases remaining between them. CDR1 GTSNPN and CDR2 SVGIG come from the germline V gene (reference sequence). The CDR3 contains 14 residues. The CDR3 region is CAWSARPGESPLHF. CDR3 in DNA: TGTGCCTGGAGTGCGAGGCCAGGGGAATCACCCCTCCACTTT.

The chain carries TRBV6-2 or TRBV6-3 and TRBJ2-1; D may be TRBD2 (6 bases). The CDR3 has 15 amino acids. Trimming took off 0 bases at V and 8 bases at J, with 14 bases between the two ends. In germline, CDR1 is MNHEY, CDR2 SVGEGT. The CDR3, as DNA: TGTGCCAGCAGTTACTCGGATCGGAGGGTAGATGAGCAGTTCTTC. This gives the protein CASSYSDRRVDEQFF.

The chain is built from TRBV2 and TRBJ2-4, with D maybe TRBD2 (6 bases). CDR3 length equals 14 residues. Per the germline V gene, CDR1 is SNHLY and CDR2 is FYNNEI. Trimming removed 6 bases at V and 0 bases at J, with 9 bases between. CDR3 amino acids: CASRVGLAKNIQYF. CDR3 nucleotides: TGTGCCAGCAGGGTGGGACTAGCCAAAAACATTCAGTACTTC.

This chain joins TRBV2 and TRBJ2-5, with 15 bases lining up with TRBD2. The CDR3 consists of 17 residues. Trimming removed 5 bases from V and 4 bases from J; junction bases left unmatched: 8. Germline CDR1 and CDR2: SNHLY and FYNNEI. The CDR3 DNA follows: TGTGCCAGCAGTCCCGGACTAGCGGGGGGGCCCGGAGAGACCCAGTACTTC. It specifies CASSPGLAGGPGETQYF.

The gene calls are TRBV5-8 and TRBJ2-5, with D possibly being TRBD1 (6 bases). Germline lookup yields CDR1 SGHTS and CDR2 YDEGEE. The CDR3 consists of 16 residues. The V and J ends lost 1 base and 4 bases respectively, with 17 bases between them. The DNA of the CDR3 is TGTGCCAGCAGCTTGTTCTCCGGGACACCCTTAGAGACCCAGTACTTC. Translating gives CASSLFSGTPLETQYF.

CDR3 residues: CASSPGQGRKNTEAFF. In DNA, the CDR3 is TGTGCCAGCAGTCCCGGACAGGGTCGAAAGAACACTGAAGCTTTCTTT. The chain joins TRBV27 to TRBJ1-1, with 8 positions matching TRBD1. This CDR3 has 16 residues. V lost 5 bases, J lost 1 base, and 9 bases stayed unmatched. Germline CDR1 is MNHEY and CDR2 is SMNVEV (reference sequence).

The chain carries TRBV5-1 and TRBJ1-1; perhaps TRBD1 as D (5 bases). CDR3 length: 15 residues. The germline V gene has CDR1 SGHRS and CDR2 YFSETQ. Deletions cut 4 bases from V and 4 bases from J, with 17 bases between. The chain's CDR3 is CASSPQKAGGTEAFF. In DNA form, the CDR3 reads TGCGCCAGCAGCCCTCAGAAGGCGGGGGGCACTGAAGCTTTCTTT.

This rearrangement joins TRBV19 to TRBJ1-4; D might be TRBD1 (6 bases). Germline V gene lookup returns CDR1 LNHDA and CDR2 SQIVND (reference sequence). CDR3 length equals 18 residues. The germline V and J ends were trimmed by 1 base and 5 bases, with 20 bases remaining between them. This CDR3 reads CASSIVAIGPGENEKLFF. For the CDR3, the DNA is TGTGCCAGTAGTATAGTAGCGATTGGGCCAGGGGAAAATGAAAAACTGTTTTTT.

This rearrangement joins TRBV28 to TRBJ2-2, with 12 bases identical to TRBD1. V dropped 3 bases and J dropped 7; count of bases not matched to a gene: 9. The CDR3 has 17 residues. The germline gives CDR1 MDHEN, CDR2 SYDVKM. CDR3 bases: TGTGCCAGCAGTTTGGGGACAGGGGGCAAGGATTTCGGGGAGCTGTTTTTT. Residues: CASSLGTGGKDFGELFF.

This clone was found once. The chain links TRBV5-1 to TRBJ2-3; no clear D. Germline V gene data show CDR1 as SGHRS and CDR2 as YFSETQ. The CDR3 consists of 15 residues. Between the trimmed V and J ends, which lost 1 base and 2 bases, there was a span of 11 bases. CDR3 DNA: TGCGCCAGCAGCTTGCAAGGTCAGGCCACAGATACGCAGTATTTT. Its translation: CASSLQGQATDTQYF.

The gene calls are TRBV5-1 and TRBJ1-1, with TRBD1 identical over 9 bases. In germline, CDR1 is SGHRS, CDR2 YFSETQ. Trimming cost V 4 bases and J 5 bases; bases outside gene matches: 9. This CDR3 region has 15 residues. The CDR3 sequence: CASSPAGQGWTEAFF. CDR3 coding DNA: TGCGCCAGCAGCCCCGCGGGACAGGGATGGACTGAAGCTTTCTTT.

In its sample, this clone was seen once. V usage is TRBV2 and J usage is TRBJ1-1; TRBD1 matches 11 bases. This CDR3 contains 15 residues. With 6 bases clipped from V and 5 bases from J, the junction kept 8 bases outside the gene matches. CDR1 is SNHLY and CDR2 is FYNNEI in the germline V gene. The CDR3: CASSVSGTGGTEAFF. CDR3 DNA sequence: TGTGCCAGCAGCGTTTCCGGGACAGGGGGAACTGAAGCTTTCTTT. Full variable domain (missing parts from reference TRBV2 and TRBJ1-1): EPEVTQTPSHQVTQMGQEVILRCVPISNHLYFYWYRQILGQKVEFLVSFYNNEISEKSEIFDDQFSVERPDGSNFTLKIRSTKLEDSAMYFCASSVSGTGGTEAFFGQGTRLTVV.